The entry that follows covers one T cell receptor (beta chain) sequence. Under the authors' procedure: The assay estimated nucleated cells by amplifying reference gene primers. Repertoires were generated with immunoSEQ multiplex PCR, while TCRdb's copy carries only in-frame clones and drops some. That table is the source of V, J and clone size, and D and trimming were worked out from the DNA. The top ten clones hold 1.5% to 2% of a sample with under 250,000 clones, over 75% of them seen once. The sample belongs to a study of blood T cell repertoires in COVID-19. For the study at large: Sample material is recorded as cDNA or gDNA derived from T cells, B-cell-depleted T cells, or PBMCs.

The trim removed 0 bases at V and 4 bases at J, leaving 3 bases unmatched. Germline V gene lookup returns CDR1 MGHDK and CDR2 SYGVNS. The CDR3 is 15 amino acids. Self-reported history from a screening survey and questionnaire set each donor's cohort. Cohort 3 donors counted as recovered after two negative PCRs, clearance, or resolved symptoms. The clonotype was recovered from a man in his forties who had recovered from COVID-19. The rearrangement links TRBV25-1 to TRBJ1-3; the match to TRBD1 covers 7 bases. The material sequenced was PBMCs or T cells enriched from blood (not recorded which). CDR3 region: CASSEYTGAGNTIYF. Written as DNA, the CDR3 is TGTGCCAGCAGTGAATATACAGGGGCGGGAAACACCATATATTTT.